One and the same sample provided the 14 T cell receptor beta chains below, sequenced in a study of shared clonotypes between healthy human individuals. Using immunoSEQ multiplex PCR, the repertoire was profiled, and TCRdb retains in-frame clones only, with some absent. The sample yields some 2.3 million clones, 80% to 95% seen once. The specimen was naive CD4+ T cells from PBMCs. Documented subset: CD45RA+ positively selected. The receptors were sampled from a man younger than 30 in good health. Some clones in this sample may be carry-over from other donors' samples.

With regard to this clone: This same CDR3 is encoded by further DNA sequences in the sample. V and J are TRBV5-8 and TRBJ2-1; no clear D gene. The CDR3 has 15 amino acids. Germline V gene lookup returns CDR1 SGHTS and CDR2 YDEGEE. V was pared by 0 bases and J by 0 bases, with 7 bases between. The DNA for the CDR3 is TGTGCCAGCAGCTTGGGCAGAGCCTCCTACAATGAGCAGTTCTTC. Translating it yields CASSLGRASYNEQFF.

The CDR3 DNA sequence: TGTGCCAGCAGAAGGGACGGCCTAACTGGGGCCAACGTCCTGACTTTC. Residues: CASRRDGLTGANVLTF. The V call is TRBV7-9, the J call TRBJ2-6; the D call may be TRBD1 or TRBD2 (5 bases each). The CDR3 totals 16 residues. V was clipped by 6 bases and J by 2 bases, with 14 bases between them. CDR1 is SEHNR and CDR2 is FQNEAQ in the germline V gene (reference sequence).

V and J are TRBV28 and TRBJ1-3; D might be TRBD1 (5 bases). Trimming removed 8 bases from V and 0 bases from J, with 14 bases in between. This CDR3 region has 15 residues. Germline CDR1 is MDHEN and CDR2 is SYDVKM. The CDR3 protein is CASGAWQYSGNTIYF. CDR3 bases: TGTGCCAGCGGGGCATGGCAGTACTCTGGAAACACCATATATTTT.

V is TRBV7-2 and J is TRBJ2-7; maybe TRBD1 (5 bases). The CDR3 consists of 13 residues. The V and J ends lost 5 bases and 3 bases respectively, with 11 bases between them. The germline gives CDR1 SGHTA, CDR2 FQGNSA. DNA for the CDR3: TGTGCCAGCAGCCCAAGGACAATCTACGAGCAGTACTTC. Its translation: CASSPRTIYEQYF.

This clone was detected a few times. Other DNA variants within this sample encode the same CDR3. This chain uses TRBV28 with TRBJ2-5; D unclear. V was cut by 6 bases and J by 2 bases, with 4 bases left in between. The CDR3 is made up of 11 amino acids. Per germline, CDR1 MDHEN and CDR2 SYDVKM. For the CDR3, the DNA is TGTGCCAGCAGCCTACAAGAGACCCAGTACTTC. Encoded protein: CASSLQETQYF.

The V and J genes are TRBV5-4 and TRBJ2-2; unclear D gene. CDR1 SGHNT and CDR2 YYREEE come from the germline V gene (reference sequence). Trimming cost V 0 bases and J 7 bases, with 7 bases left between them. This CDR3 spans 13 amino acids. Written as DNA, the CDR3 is TGTGCCAGCAGCTTGGCCCGGGTCGGGGAGCTGTTTTTT. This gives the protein CASSLARVGELFF.

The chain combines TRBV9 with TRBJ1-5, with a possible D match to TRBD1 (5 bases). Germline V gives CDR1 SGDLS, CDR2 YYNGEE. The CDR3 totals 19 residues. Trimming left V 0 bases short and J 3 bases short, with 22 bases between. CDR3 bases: TGTGCCAGCAGCGTAGGGGAGGGTTCGGCCAGGGACGACAATCAGCCCCAGCATTTT. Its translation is CASSVGEGSARDDNQPQHF.

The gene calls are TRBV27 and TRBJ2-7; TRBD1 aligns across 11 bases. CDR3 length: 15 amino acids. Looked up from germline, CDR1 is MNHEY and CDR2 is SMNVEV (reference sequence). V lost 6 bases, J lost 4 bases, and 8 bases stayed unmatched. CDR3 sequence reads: CASRGPGQGDYEQYF. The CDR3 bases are TGTGCCAGCAGGGGCCCGGGACAGGGGGATTACGAGCAGTACTTC.

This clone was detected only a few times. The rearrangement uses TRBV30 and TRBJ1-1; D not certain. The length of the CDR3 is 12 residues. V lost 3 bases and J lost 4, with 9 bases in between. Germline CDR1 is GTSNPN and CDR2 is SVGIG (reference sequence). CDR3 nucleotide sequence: TGTGCCTGGAGCCAGGTCACCACTGAAGCTTTCTTT. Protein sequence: CAWSQVTTEAFF.

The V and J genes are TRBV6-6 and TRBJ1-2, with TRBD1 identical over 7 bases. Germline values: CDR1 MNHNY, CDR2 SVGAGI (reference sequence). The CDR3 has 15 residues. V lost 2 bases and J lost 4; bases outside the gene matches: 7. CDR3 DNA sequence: TGTGCCAGCAGTTACCCCACGACAGGGCCCTATGGCTACACCTTC. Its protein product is CASSYPTTGPYGYTF.

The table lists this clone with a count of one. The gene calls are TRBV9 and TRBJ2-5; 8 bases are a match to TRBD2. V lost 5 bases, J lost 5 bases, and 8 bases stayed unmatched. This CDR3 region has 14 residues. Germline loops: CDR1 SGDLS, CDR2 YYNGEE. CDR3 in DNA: TGTGCCAGCAGGCGGGGGGCAGGGAAGGAGACCCAGTACTTC. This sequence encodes CASRRGAGKETQYF.

The CDR3 nucleotides read TGTGCCAGCAGCTACGTCGGTTTTTCGGCGTTGGGCACCGGGGAGCTGTTTTTT. Translated: CASSYVGFSALGTGELFF. The chain couples TRBV7-3 to TRBJ2-2, with D hard to call. Germline loops: CDR1 SGHTA, CDR2 FQGTGA. This CDR3 is built from 18 residues. The V end lost 4 bases, the J end lost 4 bases, and 22 bases lay between the germline ends.

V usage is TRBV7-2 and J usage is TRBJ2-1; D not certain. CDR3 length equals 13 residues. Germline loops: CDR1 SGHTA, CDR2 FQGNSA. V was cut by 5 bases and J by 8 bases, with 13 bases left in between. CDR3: CASSQRSGDEQFF. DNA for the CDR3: TGTGCCAGCAGCCAAAGGAGTGGCGATGAGCAGTTCTTC. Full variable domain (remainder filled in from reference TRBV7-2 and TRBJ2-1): GAGVSQSPSNKVTEKGKDVELRCDPISGHTALYWYRQSLGQGLEFLIYFQGNSAPDKSGLPSDRFSAERTGGSVSTLTIQRTQQEDSAVYLCASSQRSGDEQFFGPGTRLTVL.

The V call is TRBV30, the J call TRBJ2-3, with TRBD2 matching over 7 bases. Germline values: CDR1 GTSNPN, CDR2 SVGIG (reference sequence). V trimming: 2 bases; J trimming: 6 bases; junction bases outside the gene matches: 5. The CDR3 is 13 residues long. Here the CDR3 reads CAWSISAGDTQYF. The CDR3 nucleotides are TGTGCCTGGAGTATATCAGCGGGGGATACGCAGTATTTT.